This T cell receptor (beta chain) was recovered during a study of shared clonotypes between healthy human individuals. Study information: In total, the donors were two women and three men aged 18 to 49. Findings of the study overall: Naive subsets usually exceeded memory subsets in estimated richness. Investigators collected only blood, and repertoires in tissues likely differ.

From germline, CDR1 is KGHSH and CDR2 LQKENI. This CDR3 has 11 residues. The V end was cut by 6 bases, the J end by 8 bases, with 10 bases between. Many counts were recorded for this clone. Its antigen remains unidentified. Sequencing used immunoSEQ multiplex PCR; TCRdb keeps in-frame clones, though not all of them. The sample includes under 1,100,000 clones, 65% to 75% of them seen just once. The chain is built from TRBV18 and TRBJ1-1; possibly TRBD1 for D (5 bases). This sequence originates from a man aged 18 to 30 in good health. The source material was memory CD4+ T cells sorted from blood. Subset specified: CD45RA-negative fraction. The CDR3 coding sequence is TGTGCCAGCTCCCGCGAGGGGGAAGCTTTCTTT. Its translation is CASSREGEAFF. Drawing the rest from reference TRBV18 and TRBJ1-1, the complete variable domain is NAGVMQNPRHLVRRRGQEARLRCSPMKGHSHVYWYRQLPEEGLKFMVYLQKENIIDESGMPKERFSAEFPKEGPSILRIQQVVRGDSAAYFCASSREGEAFFGQGTRLTVV.